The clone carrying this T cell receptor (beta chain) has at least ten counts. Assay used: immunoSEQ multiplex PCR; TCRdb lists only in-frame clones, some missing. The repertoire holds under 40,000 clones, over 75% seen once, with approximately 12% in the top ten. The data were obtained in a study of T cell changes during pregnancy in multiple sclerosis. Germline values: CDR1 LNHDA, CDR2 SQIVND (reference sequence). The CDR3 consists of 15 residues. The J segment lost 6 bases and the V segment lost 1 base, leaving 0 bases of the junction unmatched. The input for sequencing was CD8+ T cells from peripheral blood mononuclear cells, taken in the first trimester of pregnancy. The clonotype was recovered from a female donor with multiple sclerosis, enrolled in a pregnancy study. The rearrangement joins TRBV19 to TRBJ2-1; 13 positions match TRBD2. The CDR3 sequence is CASSIGTSGSNEQFF. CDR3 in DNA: TGTGCCAGTAGTATAGGGACTAGCGGGAGCAATGAGCAGTTCTTC.